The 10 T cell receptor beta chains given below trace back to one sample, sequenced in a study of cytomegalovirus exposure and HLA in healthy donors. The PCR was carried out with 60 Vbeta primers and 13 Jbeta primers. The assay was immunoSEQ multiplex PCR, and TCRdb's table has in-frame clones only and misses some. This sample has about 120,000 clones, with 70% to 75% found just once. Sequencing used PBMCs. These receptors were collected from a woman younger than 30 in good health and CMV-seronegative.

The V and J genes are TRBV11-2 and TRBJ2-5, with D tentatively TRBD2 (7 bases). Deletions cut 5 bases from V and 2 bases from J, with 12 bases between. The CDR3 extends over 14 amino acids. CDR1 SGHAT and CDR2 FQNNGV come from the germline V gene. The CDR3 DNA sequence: TGTGCCAGCAGCCAGCGGGACACTCAAGAGACCCAGTACTTC. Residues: CASSQRDTQETQYF. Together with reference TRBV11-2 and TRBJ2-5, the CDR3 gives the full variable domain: EAGVAQSPRYKIIEKRQSVAFWCNPISGHATLYWYQQILGQGPKLLIQFQNNGVVDDSQLPKDRFSAERLKGVDSTLKIQPAKLEDSAVYLCASSQRDTQETQYFGPGTRLLVL.

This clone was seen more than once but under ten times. The CDR3 coding sequence is TGTGCCAGCAGTGAGGACAGGGGGAGAAGCGGTGAGCAGTTCTTC. Its protein is CASSEDRGRSGEQFF. The chain recombines TRBV2 with TRBJ2-1, with TRBD1 matching over 10 bases. The CDR3 is 15 residues long. From germline, CDR1 is SNHLY and CDR2 FYNNEI. The V segment lost 3 bases and the J segment 9 bases; nucleotides outside the gene matches: 8. The whole variable domain, remainder taken from reference TRBV2 and TRBJ2-1, is EPEVTQTPSHQVTQMGQEVILRCVPISNHLYFYWYRQILGQKVEFLVSFYNNEISEKSEIFDDQFSVERPDGSNFTLKIRSTKLEDSAMYFCASSEDRGRSGEQFFGPGTRLTVL.

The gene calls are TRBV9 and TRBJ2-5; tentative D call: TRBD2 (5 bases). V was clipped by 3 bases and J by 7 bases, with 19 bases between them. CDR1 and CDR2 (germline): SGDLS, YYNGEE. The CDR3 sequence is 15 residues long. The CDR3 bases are TGTGCCAGCAGCGGACCACCAGGAGGCCTGGGGACCCAGTACTTC. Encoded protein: CASSGPPGGLGTQYF. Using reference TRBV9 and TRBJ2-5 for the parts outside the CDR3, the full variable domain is DSGVTQTPKHLITATGQRVTLRCSPRSGDLSVYWYQQSLDQGLQFLIQYYNGEERAKGNILERFSAQQFPDLHSELNLSSLELGDSALYFCASSGPPGGLGTQYFGPGTRLLVL.

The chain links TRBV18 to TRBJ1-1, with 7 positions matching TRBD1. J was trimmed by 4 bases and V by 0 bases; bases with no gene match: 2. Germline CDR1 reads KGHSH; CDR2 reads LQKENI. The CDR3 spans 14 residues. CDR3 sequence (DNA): TGTGCCAGCTCACCACCACAGGGGCGCACTGAAGCTTTCTTT. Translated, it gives CASSPPQGRTEAFF.

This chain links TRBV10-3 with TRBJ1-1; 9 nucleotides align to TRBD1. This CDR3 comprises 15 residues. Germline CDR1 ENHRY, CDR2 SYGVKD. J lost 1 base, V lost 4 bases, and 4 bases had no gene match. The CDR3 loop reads CAISGGQGSNTEAFF. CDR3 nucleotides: TGTGCCATCAGTGGGGGACAGGGCTCGAACACTGAAGCTTTCTTT.

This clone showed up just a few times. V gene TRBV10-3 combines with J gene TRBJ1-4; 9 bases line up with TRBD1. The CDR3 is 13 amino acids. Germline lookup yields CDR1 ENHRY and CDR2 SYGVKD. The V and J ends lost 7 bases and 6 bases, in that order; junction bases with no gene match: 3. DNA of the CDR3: TGTGCCATCAAGGGACAGGGCGATGAAAAACTGTTTTTT. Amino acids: CAIKGQGDEKLFF.

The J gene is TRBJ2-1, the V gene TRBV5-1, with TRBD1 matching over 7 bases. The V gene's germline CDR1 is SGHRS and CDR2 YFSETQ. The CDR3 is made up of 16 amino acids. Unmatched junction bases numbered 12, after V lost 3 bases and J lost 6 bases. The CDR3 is CASSSTGQANINEQFF. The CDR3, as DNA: TGCGCCAGCAGCTCTACCGGACAGGCAAACATCAATGAGCAGTTCTTC.

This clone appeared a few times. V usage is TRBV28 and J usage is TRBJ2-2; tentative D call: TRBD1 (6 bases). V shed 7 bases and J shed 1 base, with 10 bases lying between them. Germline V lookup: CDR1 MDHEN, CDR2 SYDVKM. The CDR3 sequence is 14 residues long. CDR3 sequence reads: CASIVQGNTGELFF. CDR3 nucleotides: TGTGCCAGCATCGTACAGGGGAACACCGGGGAGCTGTTTTTT.

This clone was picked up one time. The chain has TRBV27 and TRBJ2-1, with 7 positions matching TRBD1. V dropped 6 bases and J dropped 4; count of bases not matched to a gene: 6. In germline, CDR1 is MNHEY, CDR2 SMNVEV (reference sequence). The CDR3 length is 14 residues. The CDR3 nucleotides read TGTGCCAGCAGCTCGGGGACAGTTTACAATGAGCAGTTCTTC. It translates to CASSSGTVYNEQFF.

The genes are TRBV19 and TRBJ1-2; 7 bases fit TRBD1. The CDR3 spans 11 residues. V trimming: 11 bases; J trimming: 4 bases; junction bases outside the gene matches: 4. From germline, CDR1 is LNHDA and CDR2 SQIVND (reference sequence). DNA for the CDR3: TGTGCCGCGGGACAGAGCTATGGCTACACCTTC. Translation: CAAGQSYGYTF.